These 24 T cell receptor beta chains came from one sample sequenced in a study of regulatory T cells in long-lasting Graves disease. Time point reported: newly diagnosed GD, antithyroid drugs for less than 3 months. From RNA extracted from PBMCs, the TCR library was made. HTBI primers from iRepertoire and Arm-PCR of CDR3 regions yielded the TCR beta libraries. TCRdb re-analysed the multiplex PCR reads in MiXCR, keeping a single row per CDR3 protein. The table records under 500,000 distinct CDR3 sequences, about 15% of them present only once. The same specimen was also included in a second study, on T cells in Graves' hyperthyroidism and ophthalmopathy.

The sample consisted of peripheral blood mononuclear cells (PBMCs), taken at new diagnosis, from a patient treated with antithyroid drugs. These receptors originate from a woman aged 25 to 45 with Graves disease.

The CDR3 spells CASSMGTGVNTGELFF. The CDR3, as DNA: TGTGCCAGTAGTATGGGGACAGGGGTGAACACCGGGGAGCTGTTTTTT. The chain uses TRBV19 and TRBJ2-2; 10 nucleotides match TRBD1. CDR3 length equals 16 residues. The V segment lost 3 bases and the J segment 1 base; nucleotides outside the gene matches: 2. The germline CDR1 and CDR2 sequences are LNHDA and SQIVND (reference sequence).

This clonotype was counted between two and nine times. The chain uses TRBV6-2 or TRBV6-3 and TRBJ2-3; TRBD1 is a possible D gene (8 bases). In germline, CDR1 is MNHEY, CDR2 SVGEGT. CDR3 size: 16 residues. Trimming left V 2 bases short and J 4 bases short, with 16 bases between. The CDR3 DNA reads TGTGCCAGCAGTTACCACGGACAGGGAGGGCCAGATACGCAGTATTTT. Its protein product is CASSYHGQGGPDTQYF.

This clonotype occurred many times. The chain couples TRBV28 to TRBJ1-5; no firm D call. The V gene lost 6 bases and the J gene lost 5 bases, with 17 bases spanning the gap. The CDR3 covers 15 residues. Germline V gives CDR1 MDHEN, CDR2 SYDVKM. The CDR3 loop is CASRPDIRRDQPQHF. CDR3 sequence (DNA): TGTGCCAGCAGACCAGACATCCGGCGGGATCAGCCCCAGCATTTT. Full variable domain (remainder filled in from reference TRBV28 and TRBJ1-5): DVKVTQSSRYLVKRTGEKVFLECVQDMDHENMFWYRQDPGLGLRLIYFSYDVKMKEKGDIPEGYSVSREKKERFSLILESASTNQTSMYLCASRPDIRRDQPQHFGDGTRLSIL.

This clonotype was observed many times. The chain recombines TRBV20-1 with TRBJ2-5, with 7 bases matching TRBD1. This CDR3 has 15 amino acids. CDR1 and CDR2 (germline): DFQATT, SNEGSKA (reference sequence). Germline trimming cut 6 bases from V and 1 base from J; bases unmatched to any gene: 11. The CDR3 bases are TGCAGTGCGACTGACCGGGACAGAGGCCAAGAGACCCAGTACTTC. It yields the protein CSATDRDRGQETQYF.

This clonotype was picked up a small number of times. The V and J genes are TRBV6-2 or TRBV6-3 and TRBJ2-1, with D hard to call. V lost 7 bases and J 0 bases, leaving 13 bases between the germline ends. The CDR3 totals 15 residues. Germline V gives CDR1 MNHEY, CDR2 SVGEGT. The CDR3 sequence is CASTQQGASYNEQFF. The CDR3 DNA sequence: TGTGCCAGCACCCAGCAAGGTGCCTCCTACAATGAGCAGTTCTTC.

This clonotype was counted between two and nine times. A much larger clone differs by one base, so this may be a read error. J is TRBJ2-1 and V is TRBV7-9, with TRBD2 matching over 10 bases. Germline CDR1 is SEHNR and CDR2 is FQNEAQ (reference sequence). This CDR3 comprises 14 residues. The CDR3 is CASSSQHGLAEVAF. Here the CDR3 DNA reads TGTGCCAGCAGCTCACAGCACGGACTAGCGGAGGTGGCCTTC.

Comment on this clonotype: A read error is possible here, since a much larger clone lies one base away. The V gene is TRBV18, the J gene TRBJ2-7; 9 bases align to TRBD1. The CDR3 covers 11 residues. Germline-derived CDR1 and CDR2 are KGHSH and LQKENI. The J segment lost 5 bases and the V segment lost 8 bases, leaving 1 base of the junction unmatched. The CDR3 DNA is TGTGCCAGCAGGACAGGGGACGAGCAGTACTTC. Translating gives CASRTGDEQYF. The variable domain in full, with the rest retrieved from reference TRBV18 and TRBJ2-7, is NAGVMQNPRHLVRRRGQEARLRCSPMKGHSHVYWYRQLPEEGLKFMVYLQKENIIDESGMPKERFSAEFPKEGPSILRIQQVVRGDSAAYFCASRTGDEQYFGPGTRLTVT.

This chain joins TRBV28 and TRBJ1-5; the D is unclear. The CDR3 is 13 amino acids. From germline, CDR1 is MDHEN and CDR2 SYDVKM. V dropped 5 bases and J dropped 7 bases, with 12 bases sitting between them. The CDR3 nucleotides read TGTGCCAGCAGTCTCCTACACGGACAGCCCCAGCATTTT. Its translation: CASSLLHGQPQHF.

This clonotype was counted at least ten times. The chain has TRBV30 and TRBJ1-4; 7 bases fit TRBD1. CDR3 length equals 15 residues. V trimming: 1 base; J trimming: 6 bases; junction bases outside the gene matches: 8. Germline V gives CDR1 GTSNPN, CDR2 SVGIG (reference sequence). CDR3 sequence reads: CAWSAKDRSDEKLFF. CDR3 sequence (DNA): TGTGCCTGGAGTGCCAAGGACAGGTCGGATGAAAAACTGTTTTTT.

This clonotype was seen many times. This sequence joins TRBV7-9 and TRBJ2-7; D could derive from TRBD1 or TRBD2 (7 bases each). CDR1 is SEHNR and CDR2 is FQNEAQ in the germline V gene (reference sequence). The CDR3 is 14 amino acids. Trimming stripped 8 bases from V and 6 bases from J, with 20 bases between. CDR3: CASSRRGGRREQYF. The CDR3 bases are TGTGCCAGCTCCCGCAGGGGGGGACGGCGCGAGCAGTACTTC.

For this clonotype: Possible read error: a much larger clone is one base away. The chain has TRBV10-3 and TRBJ2-7; 12 nucleotides align to TRBD2. The germline gives CDR1 ENHRY, CDR2 SYGVKD. J gave up 7 bases and V 0 bases, and 7 bases lay outside the gene matches. The CDR3 loop spans 16 amino acids. The CDR3 sequence is CAISESLAGGYNEQYF. In nucleotides, the CDR3 is TGTGCCATCAGTGAGTCCCTAGCGGGAGGGTACAATGAGCAGTACTTC.

This clonotype was picked up many times. This chain uses TRBV28 with TRBJ2-7; D is unclear. The ends were cut back, 6 bases at V and 2 bases at J, with 14 bases in the middle. Per the germline V gene, CDR1 is MDHEN and CDR2 is SYDVKM. The CDR3 loop spans 14 amino acids. This CDR3 is CASSPGSSTYEQYF. In DNA form, the CDR3 reads TGTGCCAGCAGCCCTGGAAGTTCGACCTACGAGCAGTACTTC.

This clonotype was seen ten or more times. This chain uses TRBV7-3 with TRBJ2-1; TRBD2 might be the D (5 bases). The CDR3 has 14 residues. Trimming left V 5 bases short and J 5 bases short, with 13 bases between. Germline CDR1 is SGHTA and CDR2 is FQGTGA. CDR3 protein: CASSPTGSDNEQFF. Written as DNA, the CDR3 is TGTGCCAGCAGCCCGACGGGATCCGACAATGAGCAGTTCTTC.

The rearrangement uses TRBV5-1 and TRBJ2-7, with D maybe TRBD2 (6 bases). Deletions cut 6 bases from V and 5 bases from J, with 24 bases between. The length of the CDR3 is 16 residues. Germline CDR1 and CDR2: SGHRS and YFSETQ. The DNA for the CDR3 is TGCGCCAGCACCAGCGGCGGGGCCGGGGGTAGCGACGAGCAGTACTTC. Translation: CASTSGGAGGSDEQYF.

The sample holds many counts of this clonotype. The gene calls are TRBV10-3 and TRBJ2-5, with 7 bases lining up with TRBD1. With V trimmed by 4 bases and J by 7 bases, 15 bases remained unmatched. The CDR3 runs to 16 residues. Germline V lookup: CDR1 ENHRY, CDR2 SYGVKD. CDR3 nucleotide sequence: TGTGCCATCAGTGGGGGTTCAACGAAGGCAGGGGGGACCCAGTACTTC. It translates to CAISGGSTKAGGTQYF.

This clonotype was seen at least ten times. The chain uses TRBV6-9 and TRBJ2-7; 7 bases match TRBD1. The J segment lost 3 bases and the V segment lost 4 bases, leaving 12 bases of the junction unmatched. CDR3 length equals 16 residues. CDR1 and CDR2 (germline): MNHGY, SVAAGI. The CDR3 sequence is CASSLAGTAIYYEQYF. CDR3 DNA sequence: TGTGCCAGCAGTTTAGCCGGGACAGCGATTTACTACGAGCAGTACTTC.

This clonotype has a count of ten or more. The CDR3 loop reads CASLDGPGETQYF. Here the CDR3 DNA reads TGTGCCAGCCTGGATGGACCGGGGGAGACCCAGTACTTC. This chain links TRBV28 with TRBJ2-5; D is possibly TRBD2 (5 bases). V was trimmed by 8 bases and J by 5 bases, leaving 15 bases between them. Germline V gene data show CDR1 as MDHEN and CDR2 as SYDVKM. The CDR3 totals 13 residues.

CDR3 region: CASSGVDEQFF. The CDR3 nucleotides read TGTGCCAGCAGTGGCGTCGATGAGCAGTTCTTC. The chain recombines TRBV27 with TRBJ2-1; D not certain. Germline CDR1 MNHEY, CDR2 SMNVEV (reference sequence). This CDR3 contains 11 residues. V gave up 5 bases and J gave up 8 bases, with 7 bases separating them.

The table lists this clonotype with many counts. The CDR3 protein is CASSLSGGSQWEQYF. CDR3 nucleotides: TGTGCCAGCAGTTTATCTGGCGGGAGTCAGTGGGAGCAGTACTTC. The chain uses TRBV28 and TRBJ2-7; 7 bases agree with TRBD2. Germline loops: CDR1 MDHEN, CDR2 SYDVKM. J gave up 7 bases and V 1 base, and 10 bases lay outside the gene matches. This CDR3 spans 15 amino acids.

This clonotype has a single count. V and J are TRBV11-2 and TRBJ2-7; no reliable D call. Germline V lookup: CDR1 SGHAT, CDR2 FQNNGV. Trimming removed 5 bases at V and 3 bases at J, with 20 bases between. The CDR3 runs 16 residues. The CDR3 region is CASSPPRTPRDYEQYF. The DNA for the CDR3 is TGTGCCAGCAGCCCTCCCAGGACCCCAAGAGACTACGAGCAGTACTTC. The variable domain in full, with the rest retrieved from reference TRBV11-2 and TRBJ2-7, is EAGVAQSPRYKIIEKRQSVAFWCNPISGHATLYWYQQILGQGPKLLIQFQNNGVVDDSQLPKDRFSAERLKGVDSTLKIQPAKLEDSAVYLCASSPPRTPRDYEQYFGPGTRLTVT.

This clonotype appeared many times. The V and J genes are TRBV10-2 and TRBJ2-7, with 11 bases matching TRBD1. With 0 bases clipped from V and 0 bases from J, the junction kept 7 bases outside the gene matches. Per the germline V gene, CDR1 is WSHSY and CDR2 is SAAADI. The CDR3 spans 18 residues. CDR3 sequence reads: CASSESTLGTGGSYEQYF. CDR3 DNA: TGCGCCAGCAGTGAGTCGACTCTGGGGACAGGGGGCTCCTACGAGCAGTACTTC.

This clonotype has ten or more counts. The gene calls are TRBV20-1 and TRBJ2-3, with TRBD1 identical over 7 bases. This CDR3 is built from 16 residues. Germline V CDR1 and CDR2: DFQATT, SNEGSKA (reference sequence). V was clipped by 6 bases and J by 0 bases; unmatched bases: 12. CDR3 amino acids: CSARSSGTESTDTQYF. As DNA, the CDR3 is TGCAGTGCCCGCTCTTCCGGGACAGAGAGCACAGATACGCAGTATTTT.

Notes on this clonotype: Germline and junction disagree at one end, which may indicate a read error. V and J are TRBV2 and TRBJ1-6, with D possibly TRBD1 on 5 matching bases. The germline CDR1 and CDR2 sequences are SNHLY and FYNNEI. The length of the CDR3 is 16 residues. The CDR3 DNA is TGCGCCAGCAGTGGGGGGGGTAGCTCCTATAATTCACCCCTCCACTTT. It specifies CASSGGGSSYNSPLHF.

V gene TRBV29-1 combines with J gene TRBJ2-6; no reliable D call. This CDR3 comprises 16 residues. V lost 5 bases to trimming and J lost 1 base, with 15 bases between them. The germline V gene has CDR1 SQVTM and CDR2 ANQGSEA. CDR3 DNA sequence: TGCAGCGTTCTTGACGGGTCCCCATCTGGGGCCAACGTCCTGACTTTC. Protein: CSVLDGSPSGANVLTF.